These T cell receptor beta chains were read from a single sample in a study of post-analysis software for immune sequencing data. TCRdb recomputed calls from the PCR reads with MiXCR, one row per CDR3 protein. The sample includes about 770,000 distinct CDR3 sequences, approximately 44% seen only once; the top ten take roughly 4.4%. Input material: blood. The receptors were sampled from a girl between 5 and 17 years old with multiple sclerosis. The CDR3 runs from the conserved cysteine through the conserved F or W.

V gene: TRBV28; J gene: TRBJ2-3; CDR3 protein: CASSVRQGIGTDTQYF
V gene: TRBV7-2; J gene: TRBJ2-1; CDR3 protein: CASSFIGLAGGRYNEQFF
V gene: TRBV29-1; J gene: TRBJ1-2; CDR3 protein: CSVERTDYGYTF
V gene: TRBV10-3; J gene: TRBJ1-1; CDR3 protein: CAISGGGTNTEAFF
V gene: TRBV7-2; J gene: TRBJ2-4; CDR3 protein: CASSLIGGDKNIQYF
V gene: TRBV10-3; J gene: TRBJ1-2; CDR3 protein: CAISEPTGKGDYGYTF
V gene: TRBV10-3; J gene: TRBJ2-1; CDR3 protein: CAISEEVYEQFF
V gene: TRBV11-2; J gene: TRBJ2-7; CDR3 protein: CASQDSGEQYF
V gene: TRBV10-3; J gene: TRBJ2-7; CDR3 protein: CAISAGTGGEQYF
V gene: TRBV28; J gene: TRBJ2-7; CDR3 protein: CASGLPRVQYF
V gene: TRBV12-3/TRBV12-4; J gene: TRBJ2-3; CDR3 protein: CASSRRTSGIGTDTQYF
V gene: TRBV24-1; J gene: TRBJ2-6; CDR3 protein: CAIRSSGANVLTF
V gene: TRBV29-1; J gene: TRBJ2-1; CDR3 protein: CSAQFGTGVNEQFF
V gene: TRBV20-1; J gene: TRBJ2-3; CDR3 protein: CSAVSKAVSTDTQYF
V gene: TRBV29-1; J gene: TRBJ2-7; CDR3 protein: CSVTGTGSPYEQYF
V gene: TRBV10-3; J gene: TRBJ2-4; CDR3 protein: CAISDRTRNIQYF
V gene: TRBV6-1; J gene: TRBJ2-5; CDR3 protein: CASTRPAGGSQETQYF